This entry describes one T cell receptor (beta chain). The entry originates in a study of tumor-infiltrating lymphocytes in localized non-small cell lung cancer. J was trimmed by 6 bases and V by 0 bases; bases with no gene match: 6. Germline V CDR1 and CDR2: SGHRS, YFSETQ. The CDR3 extends over 16 amino acids. TCRdb's copy holds only in-frame clones and misses some; the assay was immunoSEQ multiplex PCR. The sample consists of some 15,000 clones, around 72% of them appearing once. The chain combines TRBV5-1 with TRBJ2-1; 10 bases line up with TRBD2. The sequenced sample consisted of lung tumor tissue. The sequence was obtained from a human donor with non-small cell lung cancer. CDR3 nucleotide sequence: TGCGCCAGCAGCTTGGGAAACAGCGGGAGGGGCAATGAGCAGTTCTTC. This gives the protein CASSLGNSGRGNEQFF.